The entry below gives a single TCR beta chain sequence along with its context. The antigen is undetermined. The record originates from a study of long-term antiretroviral therapy in people with HIV. With 4 bases removed from V and 4 bases from J, the gap between germline ends came to 12 bases. Germline CDR1 SGHNT, CDR2 YYREEE (reference sequence). The CDR3 sequence is 14 residues long. Findings and caveats of the study: Specimen acquisition occurred between 2004 and 2017, potentially under older ART regimens. ART adherence, viral resistance and therapy changes were not recorded.

At the survey level, the v3.0 immunoSEQ assay was run. Method: immunoSEQ multiplex PCR; TCRdb's copy keeps in-frame clones and lacks some. Among roughly 18,000 clones, roughly 92% were seen once, and the ten largest hold over 10%. The sequence was collected from a woman aged 40 to 49 with HIV. The source material was unsorted PBMCs, sampled 0.6 years after starting antiretroviral therapy. This rearrangement joins TRBV5-4 to TRBJ2-1, with D perhaps matching TRBD1 (5 bases). CDR3 sequence (DNA): TGTGCCAGCAGCCCCCAGGGCCGTTACAATGAGCAGTTCTTC. It is translated as CASSPQGRYNEQFF.